This T cell receptor (beta chain) was recorded in a study of shared clonotypes between healthy human individuals. On the study more broadly: Those who served as donors were two women and three men between the ages of 18 and 49.

Donation came from healthy HIV-negative adults that had no recent acute infections or vaccinations. CDR3 length: 15 amino acids. The V and J ends lost 6 bases and 0 bases respectively, with 13 bases between them. The germline gives CDR1 MNHEY, CDR2 SMNVEV (reference sequence). Ten immunoSEQ deep assay plates were used by the authors to sequence unsorted PBMC DNA. The table came from immunoSEQ multiplex PCR; TCRdb's copy has only in-frame clones and leaves some out. Here the sample spans about 480,000 clones, about four fifths being singletons. This chain joins TRBV27 and TRBJ2-3, with a possible D match to TRBD2 (6 bases). This TCR was sampled from a woman aged 40 to 55 in good health. Some clones in this sample may be carry-over from other donors' samples. Sample: PBMCs. The CDR3 protein is CASRISGFSTDTQYF. The CDR3 DNA sequence: TGTGCCAGCAGGATAAGCGGGTTCAGCACAGATACGCAGTATTTT.